The clone carrying this T cell receptor beta chain showed up just a few times. Its antigen remains unknown. This sample was taken from a study of tumor-infiltrating lymphocytes in glioblastoma multiforme. Study-wide results and limits: RNA-based TCR sequencing may distort clone frequencies, since cells carry unequal TCR transcript numbers.

Three nested ARM-PCR rounds with V-beta and C-beta primers built TCRB libraries. TCRB cDNA was made from 0.4 to 0.6 ug total RNA. These TCRB libraries lack any described unique molecular identifiers. TCRdb fed the multiplex PCR reads into MiXCR, producing one record per CDR3 protein. The sample contains about 32,000 distinct CDR3 sequences, more than 55% of which appear only once. Germline V gene lookup returns CDR1 DFQATT and CDR2 SNEGSKA (reference sequence). This CDR3 contains 15 residues. Material: brain tumor tissue. The TCR originated in a male donor with glioblastoma. This sequence joins TRBV20-1 and TRBJ2-1; 13 bases line up with TRBD2. The CDR3 sequence: CSSIPLAGGYNEQFF. As DNA, the CDR3 is TGCAGCTCTATACCACTAGCGGGAGGGTACAATGAGCAGTTCTTC.